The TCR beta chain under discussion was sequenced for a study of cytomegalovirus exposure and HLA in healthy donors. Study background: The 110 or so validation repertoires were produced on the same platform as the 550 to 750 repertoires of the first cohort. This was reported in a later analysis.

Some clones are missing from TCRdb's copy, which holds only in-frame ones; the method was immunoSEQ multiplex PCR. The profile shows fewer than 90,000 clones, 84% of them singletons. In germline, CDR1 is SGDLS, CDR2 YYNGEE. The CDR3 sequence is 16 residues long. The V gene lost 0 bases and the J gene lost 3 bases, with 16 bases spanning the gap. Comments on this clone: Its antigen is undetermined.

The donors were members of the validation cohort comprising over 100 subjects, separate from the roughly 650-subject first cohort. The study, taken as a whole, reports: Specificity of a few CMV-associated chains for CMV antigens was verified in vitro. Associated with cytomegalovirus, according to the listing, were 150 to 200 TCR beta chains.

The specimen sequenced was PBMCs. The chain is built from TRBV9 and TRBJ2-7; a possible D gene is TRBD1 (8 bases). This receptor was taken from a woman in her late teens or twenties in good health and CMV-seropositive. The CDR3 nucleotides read TGTGCCAGCAGCGTAGGGGCGGGGGACAGGTTCTACGAGCAGTACTTC. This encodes CASSVGAGDRFYEQYF.